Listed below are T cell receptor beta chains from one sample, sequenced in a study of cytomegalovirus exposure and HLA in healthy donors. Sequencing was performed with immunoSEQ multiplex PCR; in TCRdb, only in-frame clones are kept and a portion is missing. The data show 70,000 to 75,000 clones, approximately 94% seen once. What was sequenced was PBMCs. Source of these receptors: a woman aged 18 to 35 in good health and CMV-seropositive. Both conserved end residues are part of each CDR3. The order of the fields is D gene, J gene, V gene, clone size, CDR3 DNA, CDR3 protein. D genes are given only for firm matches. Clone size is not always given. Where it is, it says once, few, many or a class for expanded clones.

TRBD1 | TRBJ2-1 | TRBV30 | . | TGTGCCTGGAGCGGACAGGGGATCGATGAGCAGTTCTTC | CAWSGQGIDEQFF
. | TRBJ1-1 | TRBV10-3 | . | TGTGCCATCAGTCCCACGGGGGTCACTGAAGCTTTCTTT | CAISPTGVTEAFF
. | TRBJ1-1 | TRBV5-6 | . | TGTGCCAGCAGGCGGGGGGTCGGGGGACCTGAAGCTTTCTTT | CASRRGVGGPEAFF
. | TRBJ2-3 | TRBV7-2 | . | TGTGCCAGCAGCTTAGCGCGAAACACAGATACGCAGTATTTT | CASSLARNTDTQYF
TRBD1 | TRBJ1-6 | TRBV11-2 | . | TGTGCCAGCAGCCCTCGACAGGGGGCGAATTCACCCCTCCACTTT | CASSPRQGANSPLHF
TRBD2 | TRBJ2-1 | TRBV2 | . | TGTGCCAGCAGCAATGGGACTAGCGGGAGGGCCCGATCCTACAATGAGCAGTTCTTC | CASSNGTSGRARSYNEQFF
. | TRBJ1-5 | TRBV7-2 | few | TGTGCCAGCAGCTTAGTCGTCAAGGGGGATCAGCCCCAGCATTTT | CASSLVVKGDQPQHF
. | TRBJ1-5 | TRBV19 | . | TGTGCCAGTAGTATAGATCATTCGACAGTCAATCAGCCCCAGCATTTT | CASSIDHSTVNQPQHF
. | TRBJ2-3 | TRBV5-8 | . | TGTGCCAGCAGCCTGCGACTCAGCTTCACAGATACGCAGTATTTT | CASSLRLSFTDTQYF
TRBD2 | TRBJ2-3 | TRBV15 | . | TGTGCCACCAGCAGACCCGCGGGGGGGGGAACAGATACGCAGTATTTT | CATSRPAGGGTDTQYF
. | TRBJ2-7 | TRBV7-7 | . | TGTGCCAGCAGCAGCGGGTTGACGGGAGAGCAGTACTTC | CASSSGLTGEQYF
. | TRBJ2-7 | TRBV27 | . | TGTGCCAGCAGTTTATCCGCATTAACTTTCTCCTACGAGCAGTACTTC | CASSLSALTFSYEQYF
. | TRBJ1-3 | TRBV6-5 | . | TGTGCCAGCAGTTCGCCAGGGTATAACTCTGGAAACACCATATATTTT | CASSSPGYNSGNTIYF
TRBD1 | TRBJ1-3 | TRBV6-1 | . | TGTGCCAGCGACCGGGACAGCACTTCTGGAAACACCATATATTTT | CASDRDSTSGNTIYF
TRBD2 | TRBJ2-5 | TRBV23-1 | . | TGCGCCAGCAGTCAAGGGGAGGGAGAAGGGCATCGACCGCAAGAGACCCAGTACTTC | CASSQGEGEGHRPQETQYF
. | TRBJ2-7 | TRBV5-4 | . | TGTGCCAGCAGCGGGGGACTCAGCCGTTCCTACGAGCAGTACTTC | CASSGGLSRSYEQYF
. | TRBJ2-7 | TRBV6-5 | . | TGTGCCAGCAGTCACCCCAGGAAAAGATGGGAGCAGTACTTC | CASSHPRKRWEQYF
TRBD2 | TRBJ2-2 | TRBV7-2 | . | TGTGCCAGCAGCTTAGACGGCACTAGCGGGGGGGCTACCGGGGAGCTGTTTTTT | CASSLDGTSGGATGELFF
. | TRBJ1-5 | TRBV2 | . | TGTGCCAGCAGTGAATCTGGGCAGGGACTAGGTCAGCCCCAGCATTTT | CASSESGQGLGQPQHF
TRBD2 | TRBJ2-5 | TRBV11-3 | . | TGTGCCAGCAGCTTGCGGACTAGTCTAAGGGAGACCCAGTACTTC | CASSLRTSLRETQYF
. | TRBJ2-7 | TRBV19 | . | TGTGCCAGCCGGAGAGGCTACGAGCAGTACTTC | CASRRGYEQYF
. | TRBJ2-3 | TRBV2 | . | TGTGCCAGCAGTTCTGTAGTTGCGGGGACGAGTACAGATACGCAGTATTTT | CASSSVVAGTSTDTQYF
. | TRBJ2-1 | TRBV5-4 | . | TGTGCCAGCAGCTTGGCTGGGGGGAATGAGCAGTTCTTC | CASSLAGGNEQFF
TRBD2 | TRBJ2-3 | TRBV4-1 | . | TGCGCCAGCAGCCAAGATCTAGCGGGAGCGTGGGGAGATACGCAGTATTTT | CASSQDLAGAWGDTQYF
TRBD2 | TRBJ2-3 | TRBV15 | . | TGTGCCACCACCTTCGGACTAGCGGGGTCGGGTCAGGATACGCAGTATTTT | CATTFGLAGSGQDTQYF
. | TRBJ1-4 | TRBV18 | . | TGTGCCAGCTCGCGGGACGGATCTCCAACTAATGAAAAACTGTTTTTT | CASSRDGSPTNEKLFF
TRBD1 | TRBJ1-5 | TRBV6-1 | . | TGTGCCAGCAGACCGGGACAGTATCAGCCCCAGCATTTT | CASRPGQYQPQHF